These 23 T cell receptor beta chains were all obtained from the same sample, sequenced in a study of response to subunit inactivated influenza vaccine. TCRdb passed the RT-PCR reads through MiXCR, listing each CDR3 protein once. The sample contains around 570,000 distinct CDR3 sequences, approximately 7.7% of which appear only once. The sample in question was PBMCs from blood, obtained around 25 months after vaccination. Every receptor here comes from a man aged 45-69 years who received an inactivated influenza vaccine.

A few counts support this clonotype. The V gene is TRBV7-8, the J gene TRBJ2-3; 8 bases fit TRBD1. CDR1 is SGHVS, CDR2 FQNEAQ, per germline. This CDR3 has 16 amino acids. V shed 2 bases and J 3 bases; nucleotides not matched to a gene: 7. This CDR3 is CASSLRTGQGTDTQYF. The DNA for the CDR3 is TGTGCCAGCAGCTTAAGAACCGGACAGGGAACAGATACGCAGTATTTT.

This clonotype has a handful of counts. The chain recombines TRBV6-1 with TRBJ2-5; D might be TRBD1 or TRBD2, each matching 5 bases. V lost 6 bases to trimming and J lost 1 base, with 15 bases between them. Germline CDR1 MNHNS, CDR2 SASEGT. This CDR3 is built from 15 residues. CDR3 nucleotides: TGTGCCAGCAGCTCCCCGGGGCAAACCCAAGAGACCCAGTACTTC. Translated: CASSSPGQTQETQYF.

In this sample, this clonotype turned up a few times. The chain joins TRBV5-1 to TRBJ2-7; 9 bases align to TRBD1. CDR3 size: 14 residues. With V trimmed by 7 bases and J by 2 bases, 7 bases remained unmatched. CDR1 and CDR2 (germline): SGHRS, YFSETQ. The CDR3 reads CASSRQGVAYEQYF. The CDR3 DNA reads TGCGCCAGCTCCCGACAGGGGGTCGCCTACGAGCAGTACTTC.

This clonotype has ten or more counts. V usage is TRBV20-1 and J usage is TRBJ2-1, with a possible D match to TRBD2 (5 bases). Germline V gene sequence: CDR1 DFQATT, CDR2 SNEGSKA (reference sequence). The CDR3 length is 13 residues. V was shortened by 3 bases and J by 6 bases, with 12 bases between the two germline ends. CDR3 bases: TGCAGTGCTAGCCCCGGACTTCGCAATGAGCAGTTCTTC. This gives the protein CSASPGLRNEQFF.

This clonotype was picked up a small number of times. The chain carries TRBV2 and TRBJ2-1, with no clear D. Germline V gene data show CDR1 as SNHLY and CDR2 as FYNNEI. This CDR3 has 15 residues. Deletions cut 5 bases from V and 3 bases from J, with 14 bases between. CDR3 in amino acids: CASSRRQPIYNEQFF. The CDR3 DNA is TGTGCCAGCAGTCGACGGCAGCCAATCTACAATGAGCAGTTCTTC.

This rearrangement joins TRBV28 to TRBJ1-1, with a possible D match to TRBD1 (6 bases). V was pared by 4 bases and J by 5 bases, with 26 bases between. Germline V CDR1 and CDR2: MDHEN, SYDVKM. The CDR3 length is 18 residues. Written as DNA, the CDR3 is TGTGCCAGCAGTTCAACCACCGGGGGGCGGGCCCGGTCAACTGAAGCTTTCTTT. Amino acids: CASSSTTGGRARSTEAFF.

The chain uses TRBV30 and TRBJ2-3; D gene unclear. The CDR3 runs to 14 residues. Germline CDR1 reads GTSNPN; CDR2 reads SVGIG (reference sequence). Trimming pared 0 bases from V and 3 bases from J, leaving 10 bases between. CDR3 amino acids: CAWSVLGITDTQYF. For the CDR3, the DNA is TGTGCCTGGAGTGTACTGGGAATAACAGATACGCAGTATTTT.

This chain connects TRBV4-1 to TRBJ2-3; tentative D call: TRBD2 (5 bases). This CDR3 is 13 amino acids long. V was trimmed by 0 bases and J by 8 bases, leaving 9 bases between them. Germline V CDR1 and CDR2: MGHRA, YSYEKL. The CDR3 region is CASSQDRSGTQYF. Here the CDR3 DNA reads TGCGCCAGCAGCCAAGATCGGAGCGGTACGCAGTATTTT.

V usage is TRBV5-1 and J usage is TRBJ2-7; D possibly corresponds to TRBD1 (5 bases). V gave up 4 bases and J gave up 0 bases, with 14 bases separating them. Germline V gives CDR1 SGHRS, CDR2 YFSETQ. The CDR3 is 15 amino acids. CDR3 sequence (DNA): TGCGCCAGCAGCCCTAGACAGACTGGCTCCTACGAGCAGTACTTC. This encodes CASSPRQTGSYEQYF. Full variable domain (missing parts from reference TRBV5-1 and TRBJ2-7): KAGVTQTPRYLIKTRGQQVTLSCSPISGHRSVSWYQQTPGQGLQFLFEYFSETQRNKGNFPGRFSGRQFSNSRSEMNVSTLELGDSALYLCASSPRQTGSYEQYFGPGTRLTVT.

Concerning this clonotype: One junction end does not reproduce the germline sequence, and a read error may be involved. The chain joins TRBV5-6 to TRBJ2-5; TRBD1 is a possible D gene (6 bases). CDR1 and CDR2 from the germline V gene are SGHDT and YYEEEE. The CDR3 has 14 residues. The CDR3 DNA sequence: TGTGCCATCAGCCCCGGGACACCTCAAGAGACCCAGTACTTC. Its protein is CAISPGTPQETQYF.

The chain is built from TRBV12-3 or TRBV12-4 and TRBJ1-1; D perhaps matches TRBD1 (5 bases). The CDR3 has 16 amino acids. The V end was cut by 11 bases, the J end by 0 bases, with 22 bases between. The DNA of the CDR3 is TGTGCCGACAAGTTGTATGGTGGGGCGATGAACACTGAAGCTTTCTTT. Its protein is CADKLYGGAMNTEAFF.

The sample holds one count of this clonotype. The chain employs TRBV6-2 or TRBV6-3 and TRBJ1-2; a possible D gene is TRBD1 (5 bases). The CDR3 spans 14 residues. The germline V and J ends were trimmed by 2 bases and 6 bases, with 13 bases remaining between them. Germline-derived CDR1 and CDR2 are MNHEY and SVGEGT. The CDR3 here is CASSYPGLHDGYTF. The CDR3 DNA is TGTGCCAGCAGTTACCCGGGGCTGCACGATGGCTACACCTTC.

CDR3 nucleotides: TGCAGTGGTGACCTTCTAGCGGGAGGGCACTCGGATGAGCAGTTCTTC. Its translation: CSGDLLAGGHSDEQFF. The chain joins TRBV20-1 to TRBJ2-1, with 12 positions matching TRBD2. The CDR3 length is 16 residues. Germline V lookup: CDR1 DFQATT, CDR2 SNEGSKA (reference sequence). V trimming: 7 bases; J trimming: 8 bases; junction bases outside the gene matches: 15.

The chain couples TRBV9 to TRBJ2-2, with TRBD1 as a possible D gene (6 bases). The CDR3 has 17 amino acids. Trimming removed 3 bases at V and 0 bases at J, with 15 bases between. CDR1 and CDR2 from the germline V gene are SGDLS and YYNGEE. CDR3 residues: CASSAHGNRANTGELFF. The CDR3 region has the DNA TGTGCCAGCAGCGCCCATGGGAACAGGGCGAACACCGGGGAGCTGTTTTTT.

V is TRBV20-1 and J is TRBJ2-2; D not certain. Germline V lookup: CDR1 DFQATT, CDR2 SNEGSKA (reference sequence). The CDR3 contains 16 residues. Trimming shortened V by 0 bases and J by 0 bases, and 11 bases separated the two germline ends. This chain's CDR3 is CSARDSRRSNTGELFF. The CDR3 DNA follows: TGCAGTGCTAGAGATTCAAGGCGATCGAACACCGGGGAGCTGTTTTTT.

In this sample, this clonotype turned up many times. The chain's CDR3 is CSVEIGRYQETQYF. The CDR3 nucleotides are TGCAGCGTTGAAATCGGGAGGTACCAAGAGACCCAGTACTTC. V is TRBV29-1 and J is TRBJ2-5; 7 bases agree with TRBD2. CDR1 is SQVTM, CDR2 ANQGSEA, per germline. V trimming: 2 bases; J trimming: 0 bases; junction bases outside the gene matches: 3. The CDR3 is made up of 14 amino acids.

This clonotype has a handful of counts. The chain combines TRBV29-1 with TRBJ1-2; tentative D call: TRBD1 (6 bases). The CDR3 consists of 11 residues. The germline gives CDR1 SQVTM, CDR2 ANQGSEA. Trimming pared 4 bases from V and 12 bases from J, leaving 15 bases between. The chain's CDR3 is CSVVSTGSHTF. CDR3 in DNA: TGCAGCGTTGTGTCGACAGGCAGCCACACCTTC. Looking up the rest from reference TRBV29-1 and TRBJ1-2 gives the full variable domain: SAVISQKPSRDICQRGTSLTIQCQVDSQVTMMFWYRQQPGQSLTLIATANQGSEATYESGFVIDKFPISRPNLTFSTLTVSNMSPEDSSIYLCSVVSTGSHTFGSGTRLTVV.

The V call is TRBV11-3, the J call TRBJ2-7; D may be TRBD1 or TRBD2 (5 bases each). V was clipped by 6 bases and J by 5 bases, with 20 bases between them. The CDR3 loop spans 15 amino acids. Germline V CDR1 and CDR2: SGHNT, YENEEA. The CDR3 DNA reads as TGTGCCAGCAGTCGGGGCAGGTGGGCCACTAACGAGCAGTACTTC. Translated, it gives CASSRGRWATNEQYF.

This clonotype came up many times. This rearrangement joins TRBV6-1 to TRBJ1-5; a weak D match, TRBD1 (5 bases). The CDR3 has 13 amino acids. The germline gives CDR1 MNHNS, CDR2 SASEGT. Trimming shortened V by 2 bases and J by 4 bases, and 6 bases separated the two germline ends. The CDR3 DNA reads TGTGCCAGCAGTGAACAGGGTAATCAGCCCCAGCATTTT. Residues: CASSEQGNQPQHF.

V usage is TRBV7-2 and J usage is TRBJ2-2; 11 nucleotides match TRBD2. This CDR3 region has 15 residues. V shed 7 bases and J 6 bases; nucleotides not matched to a gene: 7. Looked up from germline, CDR1 is SGHTA and CDR2 is FQGNSA. The CDR3 DNA sequence: TGTGCCAGCACCCCGGGACTAGCGGTATCCGGGGAGCTGTTTTTT. Amino acids: CASTPGLAVSGELFF.

V usage is TRBV7-2 and J usage is TRBJ2-5, with 8 bases aligning to TRBD2. V lost 1 base, J lost 7 bases, and 8 bases stayed unmatched. From germline, CDR1 is SGHTA and CDR2 FQGNSA. CDR3 length: 15 amino acids. The CDR3 DNA reads as TGTGCCAGCAGCTTAGTAGCGGGGTCTGTCGCGACCCAGTACTTC. It codes for CASSLVAGSVATQYF.

This clonotype was detected only a few times. The chain is built from TRBV11-1 and TRBJ2-1; TRBD2 agrees at 8 bases. CDR1 is SGHAT, CDR2 FQDESV, per germline (reference sequence). After removal of 4 bases from V and 9 bases from J, the junction contained 5 bases not matched to a gene. The CDR3 sequence is 13 residues long. The CDR3 protein is CASSSGLATEQFF. As DNA, the CDR3 is TGTGCCAGCAGCTCAGGACTAGCAACTGAGCAGTTCTTC.

V is TRBV15 and J is TRBJ1-1; 7 nucleotides match TRBD1. The CDR3 spans 18 residues. CDR1 LNHNV and CDR2 YYDKDF come from the germline V gene (reference sequence). J gave up 1 base and V 1 base, and 12 bases lay outside the gene matches. In nucleotides, the CDR3 is TGTGCCACCAGCAGAGGGGAAAGGGGGCTGGGGCCGAACACTGAAGCTTTCTTT. Its translation is CATSRGERGLGPNTEAFF.